These 18 T cell receptor beta chains were sequenced from one sample in a study of ipilimumab plus nivolumab after autologous stem cell transplantation. Profiling relied on immunoSEQ multiplex PCR, and the TCRdb table lists in-frame clones only, not all of them. This sample carries about 40,000 clones, 85% to 95% of them seen once, and the ten largest clones take 0.75% to 1%. The sequenced sample was PBMCs, obtained in a trial of ipilimumab plus nivolumab as post-transplant consolidation. The receptors here all came from a male donor with multiple myeloma.

In its sample, this clone was seen a few times. The chain has TRBV19 and TRBJ1-1, with 8 bases identical to TRBD1. Germline V lookup: CDR1 LNHDA, CDR2 SQIVND (reference sequence). The CDR3 contains 15 residues. V was clipped by 6 bases and J by 0 bases; unmatched bases: 6. This chain's CDR3 is CASRQGDAVNTEAFF. The CDR3 DNA reads TGTGCCAGTAGACAGGGGGACGCGGTGAACACTGAAGCTTTCTTT.

This chain joins TRBV4-1 and TRBJ1-5; perhaps TRBD1 as D (6 bases). Looked up from germline, CDR1 is MGHRA and CDR2 is YSYEKL. The CDR3 has 14 residues. V was shortened by 3 bases and J by 2 bases, with 8 bases between the two germline ends. The CDR3 here is CASSQAGGNQPQHF. DNA for the CDR3: TGCGCCAGCAGCCAGGCAGGGGGCAATCAGCCCCAGCATTTT.

This chain joins TRBV28 and TRBJ1-4; possible D gene TRBD1, 6 bases. Germline lookup yields CDR1 MDHEN and CDR2 SYDVKM. The CDR3 extends over 13 amino acids. Between the trimmed V and J ends, which lost 7 bases and 6 bases, there was a span of 12 bases. This chain's CDR3 is CASNWAGDEKLFF. The DNA for the CDR3 is TGTGCCAGCAATTGGGCAGGGGATGAAAAACTGTTTTTT. Variable domain in full (rest from reference TRBV28 and TRBJ1-4): DVKVTQSSRYLVKRTGEKVFLECVQDMDHENMFWYRQDPGLGLRLIYFSYDVKMKEKGDIPEGYSVSREKKERFSLILESASTNQTSMYLCASNWAGDEKLFFGSGTQLSVL.

This clone was observed once. The chain joins TRBV18 to TRBJ2-5; D not resolved. V lost 6 bases to trimming and J lost 0 bases, with 11 bases between them. Germline values: CDR1 KGHSH, CDR2 LQKENI. CDR3 size: 14 residues. For the CDR3, the DNA is TGTGCCAGCTCCGTTTGGGGAAACCAAGAGACCCAGTACTTC. Its translation: CASSVWGNQETQYF.

The chain carries TRBV4-1 and TRBJ1-5, with D uncertain. The CDR3 consists of 13 residues. Looked up from germline, CDR1 is MGHRA and CDR2 is YSYEKL. V lost 0 bases and J lost 9, with 9 bases in between. The CDR3 nucleotides are TGCGCCAGCAGCCAAGAAGACGAGAGGCCCCAGCATTTT. Translation gives CASSQEDERPQHF.

A few counts support this clone. The rearrangement links TRBV19 to TRBJ2-7, with 11 nucleotides matching TRBD2. Trimming took 9 bases from V and 2 from J; bases not matched to a gene: 6. Germline V lookup: CDR1 LNHDA, CDR2 SQIVND (reference sequence). The CDR3 contains 14 residues. The CDR3 DNA follows: TGTGCCAGCCACCTAGCGGGAGGCGCCTACGAGCAGTACTTC. This sequence encodes CASHLAGGAYEQYF. Full variable domain (remainder filled in from reference TRBV19 and TRBJ2-7): DGGITQSPKYLFRKEGQNVTLSCEQNLNHDAMYWYRQDPGQGLRLIYYSQIVNDFQKGDIAEGYSVSREKKESFPLTVTSAQKNPTAFYLCASHLAGGAYEQYFGPGTRLTVT.

The CDR3 DNA sequence: TGTGCCAGCAGCTCTAGTCGGGGTGCTGGTTATGGCTACACCTTC. Protein sequence: CASSSSRGAGYGYTF. The J gene is TRBJ1-2, the V gene TRBV6-6; D is unclear. Germline V lookup: CDR1 MNHNY, CDR2 SVGAGI (reference sequence). The CDR3 has 15 residues. Trimming removed 6 bases at V and 5 bases at J, with 19 bases between.

The chain joins TRBV19 to TRBJ1-2; possibly TRBD1 for D (6 bases). Germline V gene lookup returns CDR1 LNHDA and CDR2 SQIVND (reference sequence). The CDR3 consists of 14 residues. The V gene lost 8 bases and the J gene lost 7 bases, with 20 bases spanning the gap. Here the CDR3 DNA reads TGTGCCAGTGCCCGGCTGACAGGCTCCAGTGGCTACACCTTC. Translation: CASARLTGSSGYTF.

The chain links TRBV28 to TRBJ1-5, with 9 bases aligning to TRBD1. After removal of 4 bases from V and 3 bases from J, the junction contained 7 bases not matched to a gene. The germline gives CDR1 MDHEN, CDR2 SYDVKM. The length of the CDR3 is 16 residues. The CDR3 bases are TGTGCCAGCAGTTCCTGGACAGGGGCGAACAATCAGCCCCAGCATTTT. As protein: CASSSWTGANNQPQHF.

This clone has just a few counts. The chain uses TRBV7-2 and TRBJ1-6; 7 bases match TRBD1. Germline trimming cut 6 bases from V and 5 bases from J; bases unmatched to any gene: 4. Germline CDR1 reads SGHTA; CDR2 reads FQGNSA. The CDR3 runs 14 residues. In nucleotides, the CDR3 is TGTGCCAGCAGGGCCGGGACAGATAATTCACCCCTCCACTTT. Encoded protein: CASRAGTDNSPLHF.

The chain carries TRBV2 and TRBJ1-2, with 8 nucleotides matching TRBD1. The CDR3 is made up of 15 amino acids. The V gene end was trimmed by 4 bases and the J gene end by 2 bases; junction bases not matched to a gene: 6. Germline lookup yields CDR1 SNHLY and CDR2 FYNNEI. CDR3 coding DNA: TGTGCCAGCAGTGGACAGGGGTGGTTGAACTATGGCTACACCTTC. Protein product: CASSGQGWLNYGYTF.

The genes are TRBV18 and TRBJ2-1; 7 positions agree with TRBD2. The length of the CDR3 is 15 residues. Germline-derived CDR1 and CDR2 are KGHSH and LQKENI. V trimming: 0 bases; J trimming: 7 bases; junction bases outside the gene matches: 6. Here the CDR3 DNA reads TGTGCCAGCTCACCACCGCCAACGGGGGGAAATGAGCAGTTCTTC. This codes for CASSPPPTGGNEQFF.

The V gene is TRBV5-1, the J gene TRBJ1-6; D gene ambiguous. V lost 0 bases and J 1 base, leaving 5 bases between the germline ends. The CDR3 extends over 15 amino acids. Germline CDR1 SGHRS, CDR2 YFSETQ. The CDR3 loop is CASSLAASYNSPLHF. The CDR3 region has the DNA TGCGCCAGCAGCTTGGCAGCGTCCTATAATTCACCCCTCCACTTT.

J is TRBJ2-5 and V is TRBV21-1; TRBD2, the table's D call, lacks a check against the DNA. TRBV21-1 is a listed pseudogene. The CDR3 sequence is 13 residues long. CDR3 sequence: CASSSGSGETQYF. CDR3 in DNA: TGTGCCAGCAGCTCGGGGTCGGGAGAGACCCAGTACTTC.

The chain couples TRBV7-3 to TRBJ1-1, with D hard to call. Trimming shortened V by 5 bases and J by 1 base, and 11 bases separated the two germline ends. The length of the CDR3 is 14 residues. Germline CDR1 SGHTA, CDR2 FQGTGA. CDR3 residues: CASSQQPQNTEAFF. The CDR3 coding sequence is TGTGCCAGCAGCCAACAGCCCCAGAACACTGAAGCTTTCTTT.

The chain carries TRBV11-1 and TRBJ1-4; possibly TRBD1 for D (6 bases). Germline CDR1 SGHAT, CDR2 FQDESV (reference sequence). The CDR3 consists of 13 residues. Trimming left V 5 bases short and J 8 bases short, with 12 bases between. CDR3 nucleotides: TGTGCCAGCAGCCCCGGGACAAGGGAAAAACTGTTTTTT. Translating gives CASSPGTREKLFF.

V is TRBV6-1 and J is TRBJ1-2, with D unclear. Germline V gene lookup returns CDR1 MNHNS and CDR2 SASEGT. The germline V and J ends were trimmed by 4 bases and 1 base, with 16 bases remaining between them. The CDR3 is 16 amino acids. The CDR3 region is CASSGLWESDNYGYTF. The DNA for the CDR3 is TGTGCCAGCAGTGGCTTATGGGAGTCCGATAACTATGGCTACACCTTC.

This rearrangement joins TRBV12-5 to TRBJ2-1, with 12 bases matching TRBD2. This CDR3 spans 15 amino acids. Germline CDR1 LGHNT, CDR2 FRNRAP. V dropped 5 bases and J dropped 7; count of bases not matched to a gene: 6. CDR3 bases: TGTGCTAGTGGTCAAACTAGCGGGGGGATTAATGAGCAGTTCTTC. Residues: CASGQTSGGINEQFF. Supplemented by reference TRBV12-5 and TRBJ2-1, the full variable domain reads DARVTQTPRHKVTEMGQEVTMRCQPILGHNTVFWYRQTMMQGLELLAYFRNRAPLDDSGMPKDRFSAEMPDATLATLKIQPSEPRDSAVYFCASGQTSGGINEQFFGPGTRLTVL.